These 6 T cell receptor beta chains came from one sample sequenced in a study of T cells in Graves' hyperthyroidism and ophthalmopathy. TCR beta CDR3 regions were amplified from RNA transcripts. In the first-round RT-PCR of the TCR CDR3, the HTBI primer set was used. TCRdb redid the calling of the multiplex PCR reads with MiXCR, one entry per CDR3 protein. The table shows nearly 750,000 distinct CDR3 sequences, with just over 35% occurring only once. The sequenced sample consisted of blood. These receptors came from a middle-aged woman with Graves' hyperthyroidism.

The chain recombines TRBV6-4 with TRBJ2-7; D is ambiguous. The V end was cut by 2 bases, the J end by 12 bases, with 8 bases between. Per the germline V gene, CDR1 is MRHNA and CDR2 is SNTAGT. The CDR3 contains 10 residues. CDR3 residues: CASSDPRPYF. The CDR3 DNA sequence: TGTGCCAGCAGTGACCCACGACCGTACTTC.

This clonotype was observed a few times. At one end the junction does not follow the germline gene, possibly because of a read error. The chain combines TRBV7-2 with TRBJ2-5; 9 bases are shared with TRBD1. Germline CDR1 reads SGHTA; CDR2 reads FQGNSA. The CDR3 extends over 10 amino acids. The CDR3 reads CASRSGTGNF. CDR3 sequence (DNA): TGTGCCAGCCGCTCCGGGACAGGGAACTTC.

V and J are TRBV7-9 and TRBJ2-7; TRBD2 is a possible D gene (6 bases). The V end was cut by 3 bases, the J end by 4 bases, with 16 bases between. The CDR3 covers 15 residues. The germline CDR1 and CDR2 sequences are SEHNR and FQNEAQ (reference sequence). CDR3 nucleotide sequence: TGTGCCAGCAGCTTGGCCGGCGCCGCGGGGTACGAGCAGTACTTC. Translation: CASSLAGAAGYEQYF.

The V call is TRBV11-2, the J call TRBJ2-2, with 7 bases lining up with TRBD1. From germline, CDR1 is SGHAT and CDR2 FQNNGV. The CDR3 runs 15 residues. The trim removed 4 bases at V and 1 base at J, leaving 3 bases unmatched. CDR3 bases: TGTGCCAGCAGCTACTACAGGGGGAACACCGGGGAGCTGTTTTTT. Translating it yields CASSYYRGNTGELFF.

To note about this clonotype: A much larger clone sits a single nucleotide away, making a read error possible. This chain joins TRBV28 and TRBJ2-7, with D perhaps assigned TRBD1 or TRBD2 (5 bases each). The V gene lost 6 bases and the J gene lost 0 bases, with 12 bases spanning the gap. Germline CDR1 reads MDHEN; CDR2 reads SYDVKM. The CDR3 contains 14 residues. CDR3 amino acids: CASRLGVSSYEQYF. The CDR3 DNA sequence: TGTGCCAGCAGATTGGGGGTTAGCTCCTACGAGCAGTACTTC.

This clonotype has just a few counts. A read error may account for a junction end that differs from germline. The chain recombines TRBV10-2 with TRBJ1-1; no reliable D call. CDR3 length: 12 amino acids. In germline, CDR1 is WSHSY, CDR2 SAAADI. CDR3 residues: CASRNRITEAFF. Written as DNA, the CDR3 is TGTGCCAGCAGGAACAGAATCACTGAAGCTTTCTTT.